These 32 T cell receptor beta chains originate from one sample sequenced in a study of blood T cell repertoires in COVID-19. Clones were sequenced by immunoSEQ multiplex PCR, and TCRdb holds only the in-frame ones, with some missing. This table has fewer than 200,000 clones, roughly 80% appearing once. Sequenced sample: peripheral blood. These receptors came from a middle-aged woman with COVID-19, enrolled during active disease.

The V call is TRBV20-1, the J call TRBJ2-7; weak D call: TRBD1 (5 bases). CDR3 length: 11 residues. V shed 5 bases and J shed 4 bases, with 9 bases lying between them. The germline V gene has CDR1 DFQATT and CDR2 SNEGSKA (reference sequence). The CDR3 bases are TGCAGTGCTTCGAAGGGGTACGAGCAGTACTTC. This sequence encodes CSASKGYEQYF.

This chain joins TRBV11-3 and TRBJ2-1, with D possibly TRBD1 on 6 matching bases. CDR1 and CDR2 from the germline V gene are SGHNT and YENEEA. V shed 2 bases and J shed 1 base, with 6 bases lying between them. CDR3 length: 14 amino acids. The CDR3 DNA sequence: TGTGCCAGCAGCTTACAGGGGTCCTACAATGAGCAGTTCTTC. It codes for CASSLQGSYNEQFF. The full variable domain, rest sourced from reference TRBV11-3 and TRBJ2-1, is EAGVVQSPRYKIIEKKQPVAFWCNPISGHNTLYWYLQNLGQGPELLIRYENEEAVDDSQLPKDRFSAERLKGVDSTLKIQPAELGDSAVYLCASSLQGSYNEQFFGPGTRLTVL.

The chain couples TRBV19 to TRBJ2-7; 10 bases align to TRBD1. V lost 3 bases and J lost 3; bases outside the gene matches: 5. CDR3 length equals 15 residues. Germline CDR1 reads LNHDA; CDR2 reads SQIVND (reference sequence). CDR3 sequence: CASSIGQGVYYEQYF. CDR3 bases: TGTGCCAGTAGTATTGGACAGGGGGTTTACTACGAGCAGTACTTC.

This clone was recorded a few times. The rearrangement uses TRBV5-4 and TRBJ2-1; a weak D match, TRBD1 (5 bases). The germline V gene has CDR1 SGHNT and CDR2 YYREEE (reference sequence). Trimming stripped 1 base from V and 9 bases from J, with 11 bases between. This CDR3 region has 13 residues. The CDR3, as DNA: TGTGCCAGCAGCTTGAGGCTAGGGGTTGAGCAGTTCTTC. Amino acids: CASSLRLGVEQFF. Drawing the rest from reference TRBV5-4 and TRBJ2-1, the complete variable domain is ETGVTQSPTHLIKTRGQQVTLRCSSQSGHNTVSWYQQALGQGPQFIFQYYREEENGRGNFPPRFSGLQFPNYSSELNVNALELDDSALYLCASSLRLGVEQFFGPGTRLTVL.

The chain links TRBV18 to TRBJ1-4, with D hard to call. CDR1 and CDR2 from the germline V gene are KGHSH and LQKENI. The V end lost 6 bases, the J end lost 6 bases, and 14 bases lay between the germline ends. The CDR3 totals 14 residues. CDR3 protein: CASSPSGRHEKLFF. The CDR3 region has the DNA TGTGCCAGCTCCCCTAGCGGAAGGCATGAAAAACTGTTTTTT.

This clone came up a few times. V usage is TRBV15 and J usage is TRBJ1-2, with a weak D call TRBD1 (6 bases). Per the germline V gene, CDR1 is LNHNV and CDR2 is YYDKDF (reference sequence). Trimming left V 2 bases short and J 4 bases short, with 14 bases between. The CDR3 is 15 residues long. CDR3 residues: CATSRLGANSYGYTF. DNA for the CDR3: TGTGCCACCAGCAGATTGGGGGCGAACTCCTATGGCTACACCTTC.

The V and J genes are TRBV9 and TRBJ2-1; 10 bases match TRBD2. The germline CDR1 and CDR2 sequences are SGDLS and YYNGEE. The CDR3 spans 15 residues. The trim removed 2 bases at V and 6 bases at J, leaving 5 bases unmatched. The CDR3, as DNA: TGTGCCAGCAGCGTTCTAGCGGGAGCGGGCAATGAGCAGTTCTTC. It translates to CASSVLAGAGNEQFF.

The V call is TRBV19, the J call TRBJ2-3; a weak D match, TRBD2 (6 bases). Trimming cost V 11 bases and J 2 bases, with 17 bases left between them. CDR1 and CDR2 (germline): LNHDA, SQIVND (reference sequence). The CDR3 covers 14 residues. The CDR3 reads CASNGGPHTDTQYF. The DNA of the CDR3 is TGTGCCTCAAACGGGGGTCCCCACACAGATACGCAGTATTTT.

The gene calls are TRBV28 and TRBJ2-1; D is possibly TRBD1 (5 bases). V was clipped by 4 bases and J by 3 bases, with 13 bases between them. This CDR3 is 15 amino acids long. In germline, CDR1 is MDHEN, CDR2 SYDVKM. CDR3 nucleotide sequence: TGTGCCAGCAGTTCCCGACAGAGCTACTACAATGAGCAGTTCTTC. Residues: CASSSRQSYYNEQFF.

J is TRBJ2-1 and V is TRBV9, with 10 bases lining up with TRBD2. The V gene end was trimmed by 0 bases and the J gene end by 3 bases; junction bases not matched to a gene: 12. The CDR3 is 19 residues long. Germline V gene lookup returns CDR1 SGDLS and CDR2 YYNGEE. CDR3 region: CASSVGSSGRTPHYNEQFF. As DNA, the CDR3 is TGTGCCAGCAGCGTAGGTTCTAGCGGGAGAACGCCCCACTACAATGAGCAGTTCTTC.

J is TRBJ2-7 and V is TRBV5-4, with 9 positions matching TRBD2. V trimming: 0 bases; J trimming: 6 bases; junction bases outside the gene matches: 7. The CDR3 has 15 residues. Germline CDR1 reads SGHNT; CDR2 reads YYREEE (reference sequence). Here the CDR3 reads CASSLELAGTREQYF. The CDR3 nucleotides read TGTGCCAGCAGCTTGGAGCTAGCGGGAACCCGCGAGCAGTACTTC.

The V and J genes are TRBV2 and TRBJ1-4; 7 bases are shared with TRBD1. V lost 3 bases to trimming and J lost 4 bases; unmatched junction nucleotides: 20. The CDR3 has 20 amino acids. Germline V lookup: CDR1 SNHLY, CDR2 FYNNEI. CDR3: CASSDPSGTPTGTDNEKLFF. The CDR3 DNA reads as TGTGCCAGCAGTGATCCGTCCGGCACGCCCACCGGGACAGATAATGAAAAACTGTTTTTT.

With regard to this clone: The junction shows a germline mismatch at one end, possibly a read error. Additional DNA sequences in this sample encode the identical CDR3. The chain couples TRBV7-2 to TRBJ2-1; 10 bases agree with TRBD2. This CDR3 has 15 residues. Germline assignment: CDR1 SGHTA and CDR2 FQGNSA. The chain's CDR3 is CASSIAGGSYNEQFF. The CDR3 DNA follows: TGTGCCAGCAGCATAGCGGGGGGCTCCTACAATGAGCAGTTCTTC.

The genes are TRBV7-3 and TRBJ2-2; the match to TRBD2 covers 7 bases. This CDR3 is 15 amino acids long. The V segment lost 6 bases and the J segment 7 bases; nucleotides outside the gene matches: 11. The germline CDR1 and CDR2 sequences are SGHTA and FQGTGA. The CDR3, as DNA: TGTGCCAGCAGTCTGGGACTACCCCCGGTCGGGGAGCTGTTTTTT. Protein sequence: CASSLGLPPVGELFF.

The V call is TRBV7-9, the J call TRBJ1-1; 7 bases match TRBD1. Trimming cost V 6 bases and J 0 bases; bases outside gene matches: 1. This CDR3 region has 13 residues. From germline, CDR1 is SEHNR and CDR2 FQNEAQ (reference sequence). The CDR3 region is CASRGTVNTEAFF. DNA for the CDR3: TGTGCCAGCAGGGGGACAGTGAACACTGAAGCTTTCTTT.

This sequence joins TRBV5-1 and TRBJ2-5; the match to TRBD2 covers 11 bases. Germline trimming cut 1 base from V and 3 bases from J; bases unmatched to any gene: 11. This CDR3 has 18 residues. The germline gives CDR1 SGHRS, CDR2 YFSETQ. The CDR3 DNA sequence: TGCGCCAGCAGCTTGTCAGACCCTTTTAGCGGGAGGGAAGAGACCCAGTACTTC. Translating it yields CASSLSDPFSGREETQYF. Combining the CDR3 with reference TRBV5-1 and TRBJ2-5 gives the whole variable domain KAGVTQTPRYLIKTRGQQVTLSCSPISGHRSVSWYQQTPGQGLQFLFEYFSETQRNKGNFPGRFSGRQFSNSRSEMNVSTLELGDSALYLCASSLSDPFSGREETQYFGPGTRLLVL.

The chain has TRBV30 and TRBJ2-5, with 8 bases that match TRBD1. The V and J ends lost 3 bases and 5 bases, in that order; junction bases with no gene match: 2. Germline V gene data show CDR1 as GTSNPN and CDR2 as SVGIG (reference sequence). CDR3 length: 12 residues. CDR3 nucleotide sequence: TGTGCCTGGAGCAGGGGGCCGGAGACCCAGTACTTC. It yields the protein CAWSRGPETQYF.

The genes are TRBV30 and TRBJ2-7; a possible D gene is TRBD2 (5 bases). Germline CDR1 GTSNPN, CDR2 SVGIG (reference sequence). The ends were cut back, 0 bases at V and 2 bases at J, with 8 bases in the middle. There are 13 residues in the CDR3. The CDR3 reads CAWSVLGPYEQYV. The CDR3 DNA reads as TGTGCCTGGAGTGTACTAGGGCCCTACGAGCAGTACGTC.

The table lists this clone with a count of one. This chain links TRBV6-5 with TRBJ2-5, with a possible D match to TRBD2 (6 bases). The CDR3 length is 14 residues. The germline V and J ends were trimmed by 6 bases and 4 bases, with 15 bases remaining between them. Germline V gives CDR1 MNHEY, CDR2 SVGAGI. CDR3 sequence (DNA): TGTGCCAGCAGGGCGGGACTGTCGGGAGAGACCCAGTACTTC. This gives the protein CASRAGLSGETQYF.

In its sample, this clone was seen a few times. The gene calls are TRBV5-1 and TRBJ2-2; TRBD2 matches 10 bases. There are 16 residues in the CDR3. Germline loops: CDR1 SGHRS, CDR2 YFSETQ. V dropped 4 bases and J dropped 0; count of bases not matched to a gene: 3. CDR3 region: CASSAGLAANTGELFF. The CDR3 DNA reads TGCGCCAGCAGCGCCGGACTAGCGGCGAACACCGGGGAGCTGTTTTTT.

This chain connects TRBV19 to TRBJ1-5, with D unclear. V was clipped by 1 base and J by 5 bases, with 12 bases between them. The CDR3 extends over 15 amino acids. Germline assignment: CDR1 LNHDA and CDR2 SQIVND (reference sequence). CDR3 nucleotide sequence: TGTGCCAGTAGTATAGGGATACGGGGAGATCAGCCCCAGCATTTT. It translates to CASSIGIRGDQPQHF. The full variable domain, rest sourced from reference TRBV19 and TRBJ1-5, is DGGITQSPKYLFRKEGQNVTLSCEQNLNHDAMYWYRQDPGQGLRLIYYSQIVNDFQKGDIAEGYSVSREKKESFPLTVTSAQKNPTAFYLCASSIGIRGDQPQHFGDGTRLSIL.

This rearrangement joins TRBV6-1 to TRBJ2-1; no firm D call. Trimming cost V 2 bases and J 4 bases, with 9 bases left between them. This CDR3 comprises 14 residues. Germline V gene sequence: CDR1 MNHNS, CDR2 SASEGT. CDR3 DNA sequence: TGTGCCAGCAGTGAACTTGCAGGTTACAATGAGCAGTTCTTC. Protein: CASSELAGYNEQFF.

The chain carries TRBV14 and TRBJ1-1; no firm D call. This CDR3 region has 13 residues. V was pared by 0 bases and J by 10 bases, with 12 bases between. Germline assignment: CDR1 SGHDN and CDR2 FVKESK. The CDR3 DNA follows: TGTGCCAGCAGCCAAGATGGGAGAAGGTTAGCTTTCTTT. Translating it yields CASSQDGRRLAFF.

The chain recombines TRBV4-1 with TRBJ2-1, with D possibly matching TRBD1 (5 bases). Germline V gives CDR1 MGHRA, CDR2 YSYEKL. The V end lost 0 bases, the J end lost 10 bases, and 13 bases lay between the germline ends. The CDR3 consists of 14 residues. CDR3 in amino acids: CASSQDRVWTEQFF. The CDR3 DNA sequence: TGCGCCAGCAGCCAAGATAGAGTATGGACAGAGCAGTTCTTC.

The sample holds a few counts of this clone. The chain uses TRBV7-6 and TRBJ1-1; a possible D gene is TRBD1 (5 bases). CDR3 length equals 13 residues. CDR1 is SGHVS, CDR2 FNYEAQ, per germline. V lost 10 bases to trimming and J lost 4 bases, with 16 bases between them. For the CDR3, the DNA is TGTGCCACCGTGGGGGGGTTTGGCACTGAAGCTTTCTTT. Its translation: CATVGGFGTEAFF.

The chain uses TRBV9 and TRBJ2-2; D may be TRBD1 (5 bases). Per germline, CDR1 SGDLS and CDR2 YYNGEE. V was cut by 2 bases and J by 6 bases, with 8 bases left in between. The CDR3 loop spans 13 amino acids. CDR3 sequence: CASSVRVPGELFF. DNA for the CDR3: TGTGCCAGCAGCGTCAGGGTTCCCGGGGAGCTGTTTTTT. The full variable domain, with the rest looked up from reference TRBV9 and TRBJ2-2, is DSGVTQTPKHLITATGQRVTLRCSPRSGDLSVYWYQQSLDQGLQFLIQYYNGEERAKGNILERFSAQQFPDLHSELNLSSLELGDSALYFCASSVRVPGELFFGEGSRLTVL.

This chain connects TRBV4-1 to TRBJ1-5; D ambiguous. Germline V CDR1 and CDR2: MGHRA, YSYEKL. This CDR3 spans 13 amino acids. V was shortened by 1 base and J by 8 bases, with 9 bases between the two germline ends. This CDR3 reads CASSQGVEEPQHF. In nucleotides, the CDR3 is TGCGCCAGCAGCCAAGGGGTAGAGGAGCCCCAGCATTTT.

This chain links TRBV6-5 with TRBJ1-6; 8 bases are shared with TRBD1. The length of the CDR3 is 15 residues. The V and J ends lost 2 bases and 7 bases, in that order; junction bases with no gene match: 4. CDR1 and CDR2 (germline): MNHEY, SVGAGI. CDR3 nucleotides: TGTGCCAGCAGTTACATATCAGGGGGCAATTCACCCCTCCACTTT. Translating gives CASSYISGGNSPLHF.

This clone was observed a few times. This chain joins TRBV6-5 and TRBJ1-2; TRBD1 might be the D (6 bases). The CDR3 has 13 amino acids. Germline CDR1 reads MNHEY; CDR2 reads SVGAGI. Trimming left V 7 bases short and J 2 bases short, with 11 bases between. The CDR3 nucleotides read TGTGCCAGCACCCAGGGGAAGAACTATGGCTACACCTTC. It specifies CASTQGKNYGYTF.

CDR3 DNA: TGTGCCAGCAGTTTAGGACACCCTAGTTCACCCCTCCACTTT. Translated: CASSLGHPSSPLHF. V usage is TRBV28 and J usage is TRBJ1-6, with a tentative D call TRBD1 (5 bases). Per the germline V gene, CDR1 is MDHEN and CDR2 is SYDVKM. V was pared by 2 bases and J by 9 bases, with 11 bases between. The CDR3 is 14 amino acids.

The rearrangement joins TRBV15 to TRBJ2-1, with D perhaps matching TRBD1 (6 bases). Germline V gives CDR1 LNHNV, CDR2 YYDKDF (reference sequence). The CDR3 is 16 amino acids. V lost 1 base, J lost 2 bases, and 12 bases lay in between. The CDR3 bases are TGTGCCACCAGCAGAGGGTCACAGGGCCCCTACAATGAGCAGTTCTTC. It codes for CATSRGSQGPYNEQFF. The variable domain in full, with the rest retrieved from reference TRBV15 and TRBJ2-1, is DAMVIQNPRYQVTQFGKPVTLSCSQTLNHNVMYWYQQKSSQAPKLLFHYYDKDFNNEADTPDNFQSRRPNTSFCFLDIRSPGLGDTAMYLCATSRGSQGPYNEQFFGPGTRLTVL.

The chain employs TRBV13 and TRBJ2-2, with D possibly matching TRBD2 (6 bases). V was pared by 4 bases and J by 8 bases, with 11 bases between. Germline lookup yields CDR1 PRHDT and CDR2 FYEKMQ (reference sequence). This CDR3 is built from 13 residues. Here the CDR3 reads CASSSGLPGELFF. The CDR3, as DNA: TGTGCCAGCAGCTCGGGACTTCCAGGGGAGCTGTTTTTT.